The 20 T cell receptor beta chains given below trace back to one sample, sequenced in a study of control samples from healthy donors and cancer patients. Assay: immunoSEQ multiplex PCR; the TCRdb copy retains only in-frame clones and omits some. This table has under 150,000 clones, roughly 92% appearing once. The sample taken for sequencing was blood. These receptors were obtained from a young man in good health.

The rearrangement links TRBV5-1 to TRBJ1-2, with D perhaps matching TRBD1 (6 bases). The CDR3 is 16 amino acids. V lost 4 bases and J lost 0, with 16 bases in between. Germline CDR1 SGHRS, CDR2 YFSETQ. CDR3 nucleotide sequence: TGCGCCAGCAGCCCACTAAACAGGGCTACTAACTATGGCTACACCTTC. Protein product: CASSPLNRATNYGYTF.

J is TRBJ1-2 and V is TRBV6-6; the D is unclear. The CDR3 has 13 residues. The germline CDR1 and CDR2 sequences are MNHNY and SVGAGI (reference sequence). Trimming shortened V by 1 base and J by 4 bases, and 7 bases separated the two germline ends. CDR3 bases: TGTGCCAGCAGTTACTGGGAGCGCTATGGCTACACCTTC. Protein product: CASSYWERYGYTF.

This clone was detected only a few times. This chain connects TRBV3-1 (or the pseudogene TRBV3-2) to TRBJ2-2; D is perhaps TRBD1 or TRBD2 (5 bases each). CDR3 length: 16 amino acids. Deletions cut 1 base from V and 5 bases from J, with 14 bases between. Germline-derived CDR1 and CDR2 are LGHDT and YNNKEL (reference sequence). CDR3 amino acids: CASSQGWGSYTGELFF. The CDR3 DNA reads TGTGCCAGCAGCCAAGGTTGGGGGTCCTATACCGGGGAGCTGTTTTTT.

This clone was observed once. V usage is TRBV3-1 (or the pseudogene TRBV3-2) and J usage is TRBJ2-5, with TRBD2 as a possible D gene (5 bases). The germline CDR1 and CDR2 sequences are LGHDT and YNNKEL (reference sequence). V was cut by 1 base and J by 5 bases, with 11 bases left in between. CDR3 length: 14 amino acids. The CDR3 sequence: CASSQAGSYETQYF. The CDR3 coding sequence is TGTGCCAGCAGCCAAGCGGGATCATACGAGACCCAGTACTTC.

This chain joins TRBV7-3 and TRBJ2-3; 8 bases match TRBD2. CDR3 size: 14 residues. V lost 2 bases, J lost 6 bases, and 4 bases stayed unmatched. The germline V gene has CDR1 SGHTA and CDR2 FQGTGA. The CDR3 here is CASSLAGGLDTQYF. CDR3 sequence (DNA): TGTGCCAGCAGCTTAGCGGGAGGTTTGGATACGCAGTATTTT.

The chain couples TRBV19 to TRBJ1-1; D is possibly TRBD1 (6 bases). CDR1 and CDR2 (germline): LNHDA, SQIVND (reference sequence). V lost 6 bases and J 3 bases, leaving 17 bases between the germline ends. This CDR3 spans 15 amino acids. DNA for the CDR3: TGTGCCAGTAGGACATTTCTCACAGGGCACACTGAAGCTTTCTTT. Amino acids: CASRTFLTGHTEAFF.

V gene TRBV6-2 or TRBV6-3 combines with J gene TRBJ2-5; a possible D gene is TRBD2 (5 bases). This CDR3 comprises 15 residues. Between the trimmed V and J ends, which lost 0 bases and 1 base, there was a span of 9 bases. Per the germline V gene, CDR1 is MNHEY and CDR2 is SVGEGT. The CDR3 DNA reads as TGTGCCAGCAGTTACTCACGGGGTACCCAAGAGACCCAGTACTTC. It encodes CASSYSRGTQETQYF.

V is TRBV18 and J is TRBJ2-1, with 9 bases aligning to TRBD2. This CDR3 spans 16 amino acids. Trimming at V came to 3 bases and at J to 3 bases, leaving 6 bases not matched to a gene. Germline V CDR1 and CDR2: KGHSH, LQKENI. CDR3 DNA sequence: TGTGCCAGCTCACCGGTGTCTAGCGGGGTCTACAATGAGCAGTTCTTC. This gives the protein CASSPVSSGVYNEQFF.

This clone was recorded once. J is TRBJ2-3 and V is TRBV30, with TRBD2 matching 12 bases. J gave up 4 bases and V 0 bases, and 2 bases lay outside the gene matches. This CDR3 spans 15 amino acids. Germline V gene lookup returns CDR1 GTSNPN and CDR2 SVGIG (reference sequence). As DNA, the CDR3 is TGTGCCTGGAGTGTACGACTAGCGGGAGCAGATACGCAGTATTTT. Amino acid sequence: CAWSVRLAGADTQYF.

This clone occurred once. DNA for the CDR3: TGTGCCAGCAGCTTCATTGGCACCGGGGAGCTGTTTTTT. The encoded protein is CASSFIGTGELFF. The chain carries TRBV7-3 and TRBJ2-2; D call uncertain. Trimming left V 3 bases short and J 4 bases short, with 6 bases between. The CDR3 consists of 13 residues. CDR1 and CDR2 (germline): SGHTA, FQGTGA.

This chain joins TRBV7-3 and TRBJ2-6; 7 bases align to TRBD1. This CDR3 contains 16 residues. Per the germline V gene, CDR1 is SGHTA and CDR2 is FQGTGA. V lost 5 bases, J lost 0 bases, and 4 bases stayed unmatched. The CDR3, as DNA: TGTGCCAGCAGCGCCTCAGGGGGCTCTGGGGCCAACGTCCTGACTTTC. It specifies CASSASGGSGANVLTF.

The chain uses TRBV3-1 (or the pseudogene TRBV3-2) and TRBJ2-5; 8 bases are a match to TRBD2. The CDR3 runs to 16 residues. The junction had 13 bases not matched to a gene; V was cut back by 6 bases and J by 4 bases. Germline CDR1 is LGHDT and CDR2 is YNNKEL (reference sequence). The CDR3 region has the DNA TGTGCCAGCAGGTTGTTCGGGACTAGGGGCCCAGAGACCCAGTACTTC. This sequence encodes CASRLFGTRGPETQYF.

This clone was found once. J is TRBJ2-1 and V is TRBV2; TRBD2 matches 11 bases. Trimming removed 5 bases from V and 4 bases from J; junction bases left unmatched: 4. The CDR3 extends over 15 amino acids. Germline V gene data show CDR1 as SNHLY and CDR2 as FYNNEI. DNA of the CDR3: TGTGCCAGCAGTCTGGGACTAGCGGATTACAATGAGCAGTTCTTC. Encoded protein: CASSLGLADYNEQFF.

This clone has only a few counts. The CDR3 nucleotides are TGTGCCAGCAGGTCGGGACTAGCGGACAATGAGCAGTTCTTC. Its translation is CASRSGLADNEQFF. This rearrangement joins TRBV27 to TRBJ2-1; 11 nucleotides agree with TRBD2. This CDR3 is built from 14 residues. Per the germline V gene, CDR1 is MNHEY and CDR2 is SMNVEV (reference sequence). V trimming: 6 bases; J trimming: 5 bases; junction bases outside the gene matches: 3.

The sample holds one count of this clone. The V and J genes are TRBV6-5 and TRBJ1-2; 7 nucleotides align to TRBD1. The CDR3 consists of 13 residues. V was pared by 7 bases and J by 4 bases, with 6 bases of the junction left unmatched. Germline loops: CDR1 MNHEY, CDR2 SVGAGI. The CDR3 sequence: CASTPTGRYGYTF. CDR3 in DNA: TGTGCCAGCACCCCGACAGGGCGCTATGGCTACACCTTC.

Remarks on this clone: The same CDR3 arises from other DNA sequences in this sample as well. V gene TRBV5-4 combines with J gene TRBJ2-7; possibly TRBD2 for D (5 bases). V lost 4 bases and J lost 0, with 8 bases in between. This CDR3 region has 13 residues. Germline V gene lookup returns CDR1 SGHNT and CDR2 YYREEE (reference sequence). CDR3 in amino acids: CASSLGVSYEQYF. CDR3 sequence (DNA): TGTGCCAGCAGCCTCGGGGTCTCCTACGAGCAGTACTTC.

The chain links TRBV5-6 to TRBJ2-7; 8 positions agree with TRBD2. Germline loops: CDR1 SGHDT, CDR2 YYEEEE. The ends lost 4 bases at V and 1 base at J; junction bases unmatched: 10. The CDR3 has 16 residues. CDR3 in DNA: TGTGCCAGCAGCCTCAAACTAGCGGAGGGGTCCTACGAGCAGTACTTC. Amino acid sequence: CASSLKLAEGSYEQYF.

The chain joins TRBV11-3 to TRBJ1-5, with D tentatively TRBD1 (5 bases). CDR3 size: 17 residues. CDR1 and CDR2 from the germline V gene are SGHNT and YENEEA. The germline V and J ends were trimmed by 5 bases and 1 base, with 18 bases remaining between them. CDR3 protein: CASSAPDTCKSNQPQHF. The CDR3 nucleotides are TGTGCCAGCAGCGCCCCGGACACTTGCAAGAGCAATCAGCCCCAGCATTTT.

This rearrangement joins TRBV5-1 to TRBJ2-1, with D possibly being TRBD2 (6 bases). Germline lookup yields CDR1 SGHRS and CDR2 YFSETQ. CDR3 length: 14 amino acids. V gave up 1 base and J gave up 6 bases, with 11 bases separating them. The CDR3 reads CASSLSGGLNEQFF. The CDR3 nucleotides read TGCGCCAGCAGCTTGTCTGGGGGACTCAATGAGCAGTTCTTC.

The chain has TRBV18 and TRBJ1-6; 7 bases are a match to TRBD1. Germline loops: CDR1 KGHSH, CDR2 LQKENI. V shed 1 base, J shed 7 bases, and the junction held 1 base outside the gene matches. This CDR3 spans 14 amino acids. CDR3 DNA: TGTGCCAGCTCACCACAGGGGGCGAATTCACCCCTCCACTTT. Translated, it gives CASSPQGANSPLHF.